Shown below are 4 T cell receptor beta chains from a single sample sequenced in a study of CD8+ T cells in alopecia areata. Extracted RNA was reverse transcribed, and the resulting cDNA served as sequencing template. Method: immunoSEQ multiplex PCR; TCRdb's copy keeps in-frame clones and lacks some. Counted here are 130,000 or so clones, less than 50% occurring once; the ten biggest clones make up about 10%. The sample comprised NKG2D-low CD8+ T cells sorted from blood. These TCRs come from a human donor with alopecia areata.

V is TRBV4-3 and J is TRBJ2-7; D is possibly TRBD2 (5 bases). V gave up 0 bases and J gave up 4 bases, with 13 bases separating them. This CDR3 has 15 residues. Germline V CDR1 and CDR2: LGHNA, YSLEER. CDR3 sequence (DNA): TGCGCCAGCAGCCAAGACCGGGGTCAGAATTACGAGCAGTACTTC. Translating gives CASSQDRGQNYEQYF.

This chain connects TRBV29-1 to TRBJ2-1; TRBD1 or TRBD2 may be the D gene (5 bases each). Germline V gene lookup returns CDR1 SQVTM and CDR2 ANQGSEA. This CDR3 spans 14 amino acids. The V end was cut by 6 bases, the J end by 7 bases, with 19 bases between. The CDR3 reads CSVEGSLARNEQFF. In DNA, the CDR3 is TGCAGCGTAGAGGGGTCCCTAGCAAGGAATGAGCAGTTCTTC.

This clone turned up a few times. The DNA of the CDR3 is TGTGCCAGCAGCCGCCGGGACAGTTACCAAGAGACCCAGTACTTC. Protein: CASSRRDSYQETQYF. The chain carries TRBV7-9 and TRBJ2-5, with TRBD1 identical over 7 bases. The germline V gene encodes CDR1 SEHNR and CDR2 FQNEAQ (reference sequence). The CDR3 has 15 residues. V dropped 5 bases and J dropped 0; count of bases not matched to a gene: 6.

The rearrangement uses TRBV29-1 and TRBJ1-2; D is possibly TRBD1 (5 bases). Germline-derived CDR1 and CDR2 are SQVTM and ANQGSEA. This CDR3 comprises 12 residues. The ends were cut back, 2 bases at V and 4 bases at J, with 8 bases in the middle. The CDR3 coding sequence is TGCAGCGTTGAACAGGGAGTCTATGGCTACACCTTC. Its translation: CSVEQGVYGYTF.